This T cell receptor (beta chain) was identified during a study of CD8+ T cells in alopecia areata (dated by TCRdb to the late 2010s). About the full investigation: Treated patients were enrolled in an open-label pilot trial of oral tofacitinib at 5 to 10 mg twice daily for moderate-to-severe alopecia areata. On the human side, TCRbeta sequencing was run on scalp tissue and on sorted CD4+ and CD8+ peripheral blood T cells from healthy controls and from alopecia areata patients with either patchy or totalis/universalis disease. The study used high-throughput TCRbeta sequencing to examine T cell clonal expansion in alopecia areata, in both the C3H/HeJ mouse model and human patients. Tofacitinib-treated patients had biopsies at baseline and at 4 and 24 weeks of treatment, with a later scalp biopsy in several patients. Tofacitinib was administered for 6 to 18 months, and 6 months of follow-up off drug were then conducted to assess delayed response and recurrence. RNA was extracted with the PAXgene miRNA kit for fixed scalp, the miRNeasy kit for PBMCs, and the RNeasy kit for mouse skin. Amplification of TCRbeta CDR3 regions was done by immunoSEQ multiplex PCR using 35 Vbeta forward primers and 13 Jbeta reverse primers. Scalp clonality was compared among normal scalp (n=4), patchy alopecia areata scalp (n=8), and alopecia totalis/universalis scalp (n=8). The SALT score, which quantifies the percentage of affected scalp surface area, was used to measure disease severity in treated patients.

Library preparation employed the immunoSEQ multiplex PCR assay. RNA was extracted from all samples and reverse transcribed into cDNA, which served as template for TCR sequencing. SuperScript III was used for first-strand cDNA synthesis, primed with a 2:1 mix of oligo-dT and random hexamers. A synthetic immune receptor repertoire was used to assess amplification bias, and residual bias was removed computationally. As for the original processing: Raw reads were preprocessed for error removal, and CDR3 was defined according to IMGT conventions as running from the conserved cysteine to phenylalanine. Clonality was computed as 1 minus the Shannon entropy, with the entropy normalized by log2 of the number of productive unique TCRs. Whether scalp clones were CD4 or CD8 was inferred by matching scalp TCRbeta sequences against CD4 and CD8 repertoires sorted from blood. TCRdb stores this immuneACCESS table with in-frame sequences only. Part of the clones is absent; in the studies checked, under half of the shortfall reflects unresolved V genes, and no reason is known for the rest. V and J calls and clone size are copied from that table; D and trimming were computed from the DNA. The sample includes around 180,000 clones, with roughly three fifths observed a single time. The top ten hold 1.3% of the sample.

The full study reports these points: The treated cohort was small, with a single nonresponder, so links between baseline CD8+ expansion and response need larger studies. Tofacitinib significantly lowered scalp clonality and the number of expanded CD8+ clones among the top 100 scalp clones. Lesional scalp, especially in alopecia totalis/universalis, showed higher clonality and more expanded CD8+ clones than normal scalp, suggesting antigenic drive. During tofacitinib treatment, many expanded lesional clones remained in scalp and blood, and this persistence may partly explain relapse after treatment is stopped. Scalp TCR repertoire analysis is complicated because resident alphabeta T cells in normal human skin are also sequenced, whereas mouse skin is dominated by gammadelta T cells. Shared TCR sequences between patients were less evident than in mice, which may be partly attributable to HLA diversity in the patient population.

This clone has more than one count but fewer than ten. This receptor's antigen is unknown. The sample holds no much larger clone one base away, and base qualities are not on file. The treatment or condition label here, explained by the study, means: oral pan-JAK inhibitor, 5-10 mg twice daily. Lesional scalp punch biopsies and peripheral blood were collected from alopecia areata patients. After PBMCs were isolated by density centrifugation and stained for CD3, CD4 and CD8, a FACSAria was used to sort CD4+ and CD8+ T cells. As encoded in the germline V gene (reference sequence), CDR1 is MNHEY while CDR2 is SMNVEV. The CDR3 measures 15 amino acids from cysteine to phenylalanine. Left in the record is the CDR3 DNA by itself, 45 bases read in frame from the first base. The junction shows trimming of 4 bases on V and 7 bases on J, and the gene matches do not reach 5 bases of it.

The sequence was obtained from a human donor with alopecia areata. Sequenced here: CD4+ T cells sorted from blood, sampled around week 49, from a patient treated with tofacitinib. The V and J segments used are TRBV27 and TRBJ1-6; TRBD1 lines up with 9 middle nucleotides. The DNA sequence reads TGTGCCAGCAGTTCAGGGACAGGGCGGAATTCACCCCTCCACTTT. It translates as CASSSGTGRNSPLHF.